This record looks at one TCR beta chain sequence and its context. What it binds is unknown. The sample originates from a study of a mutant IDH1 vaccine in newly diagnosed glioma. Study summary: Patients got their first vaccination 4-6 weeks after radiotherapy alone, or with temozolomide cycles.

Assay: immunoSEQ multiplex PCR; the TCRdb copy retains only in-frame clones and omits some. The sample holds about 28,000 clones, around 90% seen once. As for time point: week 5, during vaccination. A 20-mer mutant IDH1 peptide at 300 ug was injected subcutaneously with topical imiquimod. This CDR3 comprises 14 residues. Trimming cost V 6 bases and J 6 bases; bases outside gene matches: 11. Germline V gives CDR1 LNHDA, CDR2 SQIVND (reference sequence). The sequence derives from a woman aged 40 to 50 with glioma. Some clones in this sample may be carry-over from other donors' samples. The rearrangement links TRBV19 to TRBJ2-7; 7 nucleotides line up with TRBD1. The input for sequencing was peripheral blood mononuclear cells (PBMCs), taken from a glioma patient whose treatment included an IDH1 peptide vaccine. CDR3 sequence: CASSPETGPGEQYF. The CDR3 DNA reads as TGTGCCAGTAGCCCAGAGACAGGGCCGGGCGAGCAGTACTTC. The whole variable domain, filled in from reference TRBV19 and TRBJ2-7, reads DGGITQSPKYLFRKEGQNVTLSCEQNLNHDAMYWYRQDPGQGLRLIYYSQIVNDFQKGDIAEGYSVSREKKESFPLTVTSAQKNPTAFYLCASSPETGPGEQYFGPGTRLTVT.